This entry features one TCR beta chain sequence. The CDR3 is 13 residues long. CDR1 and CDR2 from the germline V gene are SQVTM and ANQGSEA. Deletions cut 0 bases from V and 3 bases from J, with 9 bases between. The sample originates from a study of T cell changes during pregnancy in multiple sclerosis. TCRdb's copy holds only in-frame clones and misses some; the assay was immunoSEQ multiplex PCR. The sample yields about 68,000 clones, 80% to 95% seen once. The sample consisted of peripheral blood, taken after pregnancy. The clonotype comes from a female donor in good health, enrolled as a control in a pregnancy study. The V call is TRBV29-1, the J call TRBJ2-7; D not certain. CDR3 bases: TGCAGCGTTGAAGATCGTATTAGCTACGAGCAGTACTTC. Its translation is CSVEDRISYEQYF.